One and the same sample provided the 30 T cell receptor beta chains below, sequenced in a study of shared clonotypes between healthy human individuals. CD45RO-negative CD8 cells positively selected for CCR7 made up the naive population, which excluded terminally differentiated effector memory CD45RA+ cells. The table came from immunoSEQ multiplex PCR; TCRdb's copy has only in-frame clones and leaves some out. Among under 2,000,000 clones listed, over 85% were seen once. Input material: naive CD8+ T cells sorted from blood. The receptors here all came from a young man in good health.

V and J are TRBV27 and TRBJ2-1; TRBD2 aligns across 13 bases. Germline assignment: CDR1 MNHEY and CDR2 SMNVEV (reference sequence). The CDR3 is 15 residues long. The junction had 10 bases not matched to a gene; V was cut back by 10 bases and J by 7 bases. The CDR3 coding sequence is TGTGCCACCTCCCCCGGGACTAGCGGGGTGAATGAGCAGTTCTTC. Translation: CATSPGTSGVNEQFF.

The rearrangement uses TRBV4-1 and TRBJ1-2; D uncertain. V lost 5 bases to trimming and J lost 8 bases, with 21 bases between them. The CDR3 runs to 15 residues. Germline-derived CDR1 and CDR2 are MGHRA and YSYEKL. CDR3: CASSAWTESDPGYTF. CDR3 coding DNA: TGCGCCAGCAGCGCGTGGACCGAATCGGATCCGGGCTACACCTTC.

The V gene is TRBV5-6, the J gene TRBJ1-5; unclear D gene. Between the trimmed V and J ends, which lost 2 bases and 1 base, there was a span of 10 bases. Germline values: CDR1 SGHDT, CDR2 YYEEEE. This CDR3 comprises 15 residues. The CDR3 spells CASSFLDQSNQPQHF. The CDR3 DNA sequence: TGTGCCAGCAGCTTCCTCGATCAAAGCAATCAGCCCCAGCATTTT.

The rearrangement joins TRBV10-3 to TRBJ1-3, with no clear D. Trimming took off 3 bases at V and 8 bases at J, with 20 bases between the two ends. The CDR3 has 16 amino acids. Germline CDR1 and CDR2: ENHRY and SYGVKD. In nucleotides, the CDR3 is TGTGCCATCAGTGACCCTGGTGGGCCGCAGCAGGACACCATATATTTT. Amino acids: CAISDPGGPQQDTIYF.

The chain combines TRBV7-9 with TRBJ1-1; 7 bases line up with TRBD1. This CDR3 comprises 17 residues. Trimming removed 6 bases from V and 0 bases from J; junction bases left unmatched: 13. Germline CDR1 and CDR2: SEHNR and FQNEAQ (reference sequence). The chain's CDR3 is CASRPQLGQALNTEAFF. DNA of the CDR3: TGTGCCAGCAGGCCTCAACTTGGACAGGCCCTGAACACTGAAGCTTTCTTT.

This chain joins TRBV7-9 and TRBJ2-7; D unresolved. The CDR3 is made up of 11 amino acids. The germline V and J ends were trimmed by 7 bases and 7 bases, with 11 bases remaining between them. From germline, CDR1 is SEHNR and CDR2 FQNEAQ (reference sequence). This CDR3 reads CASTDESEQYF. The CDR3 DNA follows: TGTGCCAGCACCGACGAGAGTGAGCAGTACTTC.

The chain couples TRBV7-9 to TRBJ2-3; D uncertain. This CDR3 has 12 residues. Deletions cut 1 base from V and 6 bases from J, with 5 bases between. CDR1 is SEHNR, CDR2 FQNEAQ, per germline (reference sequence). CDR3 sequence reads: CASSLDSDTQYF. In DNA form, the CDR3 reads TGTGCCAGCAGCTTAGATTCGGATACGCAGTATTTT.

V and J are TRBV5-4 and TRBJ1-4; D remains unclear. Trimming took off 2 bases at V and 7 bases at J, with 12 bases between the two ends. CDR3 length: 14 amino acids. Germline V lookup: CDR1 SGHNT, CDR2 YYREEE (reference sequence). CDR3 bases: TGTGCCAGCAGCTTAGGGTCCGGGTCTGAAAAACTGTTTTTT. Translated: CASSLGSGSEKLFF.

This chain joins TRBV30 and TRBJ1-6; D possibly corresponds to TRBD1 (5 bases). The CDR3 contains 17 residues. The V gene's germline CDR1 is GTSNPN and CDR2 SVGIG (reference sequence). Trimming removed 0 bases from V and 4 bases from J, with 16 bases in between. CDR3 residues: CAWSVGLGRAYNSPLHF. The CDR3 region has the DNA TGTGCCTGGAGTGTAGGGCTGGGCAGGGCGTATAATTCACCCCTCCACTTT.

V is TRBV7-6 and J is TRBJ2-7, with TRBD2 matching 10 bases. This CDR3 has 15 residues. The J segment lost 2 bases and the V segment lost 5 bases, leaving 6 bases of the junction unmatched. From germline, CDR1 is SGHVS and CDR2 FNYEAQ. The DNA for the CDR3 is TGTGCCAGCAGCCTGTCTAGCGGGAGTCCCTACGAGCAGTACTTC. Protein product: CASSLSSGSPYEQYF. Full variable domain (outside the CDR3, taken from reference TRBV7-6 and TRBJ2-7): GAGVSQSPRYKVTKRGQDVALRCDPISGHVSLYWYRQALGQGPEFLTYFNYEAQQDKSGLPNDRFSAERPEGSISTLTIQRTEQRDSAMYRCASSLSSGSPYEQYFGPGTRLTVT.

As regards this clone: The sample holds other DNA sequences that translate to the same CDR3. The chain couples TRBV11-2 to TRBJ2-1; D call uncertain. CDR1 and CDR2 (germline): SGHAT, FQNNGV. Trimming took off 1 base at V and 10 bases at J, with 8 bases between the two ends. The CDR3 totals 12 residues. Here the CDR3 DNA reads TGTGCCAGCAGCTTAGGGGGTCCAGAGCAGTTCTTC. Translating gives CASSLGGPEQFF.

The CDR3 sequence: CASSLGFETQYF. CDR3 coding DNA: TGTGCCAGCAGCTTGGGGTTTGAGACCCAGTACTTC. The chain is built from TRBV5-5 and TRBJ2-5; the D is unclear. In germline, CDR1 is SGHKS, CDR2 YYEKEE (reference sequence). With 0 bases removed from V and 5 bases from J, the gap between germline ends came to 5 bases. CDR3 length equals 12 residues.

This clone is a singleton in its sample. The V call is TRBV10-2, the J call TRBJ2-3, with D possibly being TRBD2 (5 bases). V gave up 6 bases and J gave up 4 bases, with 17 bases separating them. The CDR3 sequence is 15 residues long. CDR1 WSHSY and CDR2 SAAADI come from the germline V gene. This chain's CDR3 is CASRESLLGADTQYF. CDR3 coding DNA: TGCGCCAGCAGGGAATCCTTACTAGGCGCAGATACGCAGTATTTT.

On this clone: The germline gene is not matched at one end of the junction; a read error may be the cause. J is TRBJ2-1 and V is TRBV7-7; 8 bases are a match to TRBD2. Per the germline V gene, CDR1 is SSHAT and CDR2 is FNYEAQ (reference sequence). CDR3 size: 15 residues. The CDR3 reads CASSPTSGSVNEQFF. CDR3 sequence (DNA): TGTGCTAGCAGCCCCACTAGCGGCTCGGTCAATGAGCAGTTCTTC.

The J gene is TRBJ1-2, the V gene TRBV2; the D gene is possibly TRBD1 (6 bases). CDR1 and CDR2 (germline): SNHLY, FYNNEI. The CDR3 is 14 residues long. The V end was cut by 2 bases, the J end by 6 bases, with 13 bases between. The CDR3 here is CASSETRGHDGYTF. CDR3 coding DNA: TGTGCCAGCAGTGAAACCCGGGGGCACGATGGCTACACCTTC.

The chain has TRBV7-2 and TRBJ2-7, with a tentative D call TRBD2 (6 bases). CDR1 is SGHTA and CDR2 is FQGNSA in the germline V gene. This CDR3 is 14 amino acids long. Deletions cut 6 bases from V and 2 bases from J, with 14 bases between. CDR3 sequence (DNA): TGTGCCAGCAGGGCCCTTGGGGAGGCCTACGAGCAGTACTTC. Translation: CASRALGEAYEQYF. Looking up the rest from reference TRBV7-2 and TRBJ2-7 gives the full variable domain: GAGVSQSPSNKVTEKGKDVELRCDPISGHTALYWYRQSLGQGLEFLIYFQGNSAPDKSGLPSDRFSAERTGGSVSTLTIQRTQQEDSAVYLCASRALGEAYEQYFGPGTRLTVT.

The J gene is TRBJ1-1, the V gene TRBV19, with unresolved D. Germline V gene lookup returns CDR1 LNHDA and CDR2 SQIVND (reference sequence). This CDR3 has 17 residues. V lost 0 bases and J lost 4, with 18 bases in between. CDR3 amino acids: CASSIDVFDRGSTEAFF. The CDR3 DNA sequence: TGTGCCAGTAGTATAGATGTTTTCGACCGGGGATCCACTGAAGCTTTCTTT.

The gene calls are TRBV7-9 and TRBJ1-3; possibly TRBD1 for D (5 bases). CDR3 size: 15 residues. CDR1 is SEHNR and CDR2 is FQNEAQ in the germline V gene (reference sequence). Deletions cut 2 bases from V and 0 bases from J, with 8 bases between. The CDR3 region has the DNA TGTGCCAGCAGCTTACCAGGGAGCTCTGGAAACACCATATATTTT. Its protein product is CASSLPGSSGNTIYF.

The chain carries TRBV7-9 and TRBJ2-2; D not certain. The germline V gene encodes CDR1 SEHNR and CDR2 FQNEAQ (reference sequence). This CDR3 spans 11 amino acids. V shed 6 bases and J shed 7 bases, with 6 bases lying between them. CDR3 sequence (DNA): TGTGCCAGCAGTCTTCACGGGGAGCTGTTTTTT. This translates into CASSLHGELFF.

Here the CDR3 DNA reads TGTGCCAGCAGTACACATCAGGGGGCAACTAATGAAAAACTGTTTTTT. As protein: CASSTHQGATNEKLFF. This rearrangement joins TRBV28 to TRBJ1-4, with 7 bases fitting TRBD1. Germline loops: CDR1 MDHEN, CDR2 SYDVKM. V lost 5 bases and J lost 0; bases outside the gene matches: 6. This CDR3 is 16 amino acids long.

J is TRBJ2-7 and V is TRBV7-9, with a possible D match to TRBD1 (5 bases). There are 18 residues in the CDR3. Looked up from germline, CDR1 is SEHNR and CDR2 is FQNEAQ (reference sequence). The germline V and J ends were trimmed by 1 base and 4 bases, with 23 bases remaining between them. The CDR3 reads CASSLGPIRVWSRYEQYF. For the CDR3, the DNA is TGTGCCAGCAGCTTAGGCCCCATCAGGGTTTGGTCAAGGTACGAGCAGTACTTC.

This clone was seen once. The chain employs TRBV29-1 and TRBJ2-7, with TRBD2 matching 10 bases. The germline V gene encodes CDR1 SQVTM and CDR2 ANQGSEA. The CDR3 is made up of 15 amino acids. V was pared by 2 bases and J by 4 bases, with 8 bases of the junction left unmatched. CDR3 in amino acids: CSVELAGDLRYEQYF. The CDR3 DNA reads TGCAGCGTTGAACTAGCGGGAGATTTGAGGTACGAGCAGTACTTC.

The chain couples TRBV5-6 to TRBJ1-2; no reliable D call. The CDR3 totals 13 residues. Per the germline V gene, CDR1 is SGHDT and CDR2 is YYEEEE. Trimming cost V 1 base and J 4 bases, with 8 bases left between them. The CDR3 DNA reads TGTGCCAGCAGCTTGTCCGAAACCTATGGCTACACCTTC. Encoded protein: CASSLSETYGYTF.

V is TRBV6-5 and J is TRBJ2-1, with 7 bases that match TRBD2. Per the germline V gene, CDR1 is MNHEY and CDR2 is SVGAGI. This CDR3 region has 16 residues. Trimming removed 0 bases from V and 7 bases from J; junction bases left unmatched: 9. CDR3 nucleotide sequence: TGTGCCAGCAGTTACTCGAATGGGGGAGGGCCTAATGAGCAGTTCTTC. Residues: CASSYSNGGGPNEQFF.

The chain couples TRBV9 to TRBJ2-7; D may correspond to TRBD1 or TRBD2 (5 bases each). Per germline, CDR1 SGDLS and CDR2 YYNGEE. There are 16 residues in the CDR3. V lost 1 base to trimming and J lost 2 bases, with 16 bases between them. The DNA of the CDR3 is TGTGCCAGCAGCGTACGATCCGGGACGGGGACCTACGAGCAGTACTTC. This translates into CASSVRSGTGTYEQYF.

This chain links TRBV7-9 with TRBJ2-3, with 7 bases aligning to TRBD2. Unmatched junction bases numbered 9, after V lost 3 bases and J lost 0 bases. CDR3 length: 17 amino acids. CDR1 is SEHNR and CDR2 is FQNEAQ in the germline V gene (reference sequence). The CDR3: CASSFPEGRGSTDTQYF. The CDR3 DNA sequence: TGTGCCAGCAGCTTCCCGGAGGGGAGGGGAAGCACAGATACGCAGTATTTT.

The chain links TRBV6-5 to TRBJ2-7, with D perhaps given as TRBD1 or TRBD2 (5 bases each). CDR3 length equals 13 residues. Germline V CDR1 and CDR2: MNHEY, SVGAGI. V was trimmed by 0 bases and J by 4 bases, leaving 7 bases between them. CDR3 residues: CASSYSGEYEQYF. In DNA form, the CDR3 reads TGTGCCAGCAGTTACTCGGGGGAGTACGAGCAGTACTTC.

The rearrangement joins TRBV7-8 to TRBJ2-7; D possibly corresponds to TRBD2 (5 bases). The V end lost 5 bases, the J end lost 4 bases, and 12 bases lay between the germline ends. The germline V gene encodes CDR1 SGHVS and CDR2 FQNEAQ. The CDR3 contains 13 residues. CDR3 protein: CASSPYSGYEQYF. The CDR3 region has the DNA TGTGCCAGCAGCCCCTACTCGGGATACGAGCAGTACTTC.

The chain joins TRBV7-9 to TRBJ2-7, with TRBD1 identical over 7 bases. J gave up 1 base and V 4 bases, and 10 bases lay outside the gene matches. In germline, CDR1 is SEHNR, CDR2 FQNEAQ (reference sequence). The CDR3 runs 16 residues. CDR3 region: CASSSSQGELSYEQYF. In DNA form, the CDR3 reads TGTGCCAGCAGCTCCAGCCAGGGGGAACTTTCCTACGAGCAGTACTTC.

A remark on this clone: The same CDR3 is also encoded by other DNA sequences in this sample. V gene TRBV4-1 combines with J gene TRBJ2-1; D may be TRBD2 (6 bases). Trimming left V 1 base short and J 0 bases short, with 7 bases between. This CDR3 region has 15 residues. From germline, CDR1 is MGHRA and CDR2 YSYEKL. The CDR3 DNA is TGCGCCAGCAGCCAAGCCGGGGGCTCCTACAATGAGCAGTTCTTC. Translation gives CASSQAGGSYNEQFF.